This T cell receptor beta chain was observed in a study of spatial heterogeneity in lung cancer. V lost 2 bases and J lost 0, with 11 bases in between. In germline, CDR1 is MNHNS, CDR2 SASEGT. This CDR3 contains 16 residues. TCRdb ran MiXCR on the 5' RACE reads and lists one entry per CDR3 protein. Of tens of thousands of distinct CDR3 sequences listed, less than 6% were seen once; the top ten hold approximately 30%. The time point is: sample taken at primary tumor resection. Sequencing of whole RNA from tumor, nontumor lung or frozen PBMC involved no sorting. The chain recombines TRBV6-1 with TRBJ2-1, with D tentatively TRBD2 (6 bases). This clonotype was sampled from a male donor with early-stage non-small cell lung cancer. The specimen was PBMCs, collected at surgery. This chain's CDR3 is CASSERVGSSYNEQFF. CDR3 nucleotide sequence: TGTGCCAGCAGTGAACGGGTCGGGAGCTCCTACAATGAGCAGTTCTTC.